The clone carrying this TCR beta chain was seen many times. V was shortened by 2 bases and J by 3 bases, with 10 bases between the two germline ends. CDR3 length equals 14 residues. Germline V lookup: CDR1 MDHEN, CDR2 SYDVKM. Arm-PCR of CDR3 regions and iRepertoire HTBI primers were used to build TCR beta libraries. TCRdb redid the calling of the multiplex PCR reads with MiXCR, one entry per CDR3 protein. The sample gives 350,000 to 400,000 distinct CDR3 sequences, roughly 17% of which show up once; 20% to 25% is in the top ten. This sample's time point: newly diagnosed GD, antithyroid drugs for less than 3 months. Researchers made the TCR library from RNA that was extracted from PBMCs. This sample was taken from a study of regulatory T cells in long-lasting Graves disease. This same sample was also part of a study on T cells in Graves' hyperthyroidism and ophthalmopathy. That paper adds: A set of HTBI primers served as the primers for a first-round RT-PCR of the TCR CDR3.

The chain joins TRBV28 to TRBJ1-1, with D hard to call. The clonotype comes from a woman under 30 with Graves disease. The material sequenced was peripheral blood mononuclear cells (PBMCs), taken at new diagnosis, from a patient treated with antithyroid drugs. Written as DNA, the CDR3 is TGTGCCAGCAGTTTAGGACGAAGGGACACTGAAGCTTTCTTT. Its translation: CASSLGRRDTEAFF.